These 10 T cell receptor beta chains share one sample of origin, sequenced in a study of CD8+ T cells in alopecia areata. Following extraction, RNA underwent reverse transcription to cDNA, which served as the sequencing template. Here immunoSEQ multiplex PCR was the method, and the copy in TCRdb shows in-frame clones only, minus some. The repertoire holds under 350,000 clones, with roughly 60% as singletons. Treatment defined: oral pan-JAK inhibitor, 5-10 mg twice daily. The specimen comprised CD4+ T cells sorted from blood, sampled at week 24, from a patient treated with tofacitinib. These receptors originate from a human donor with alopecia areata.

This sequence joins TRBV6-1 and TRBJ2-1, with D unclear. CDR3 length equals 16 residues. The V gene lost 2 bases and the J gene lost 2 bases, with 13 bases spanning the gap. Germline V gene data show CDR1 as MNHNS and CDR2 as SASEGT. Here the CDR3 reads CASSERGPRTYNEQFF. The CDR3 DNA follows: TGTGCCAGCAGTGAAAGAGGCCCCAGGACCTACAATGAGCAGTTCTTC.

The chain recombines TRBV4-3 with TRBJ1-5; 10 positions agree with TRBD1. CDR3 length: 15 residues. Looked up from germline, CDR1 is LGHNA and CDR2 is YSLEER. With V trimmed by 0 bases and J by 6 bases, 2 bases remained unmatched. The CDR3 sequence: CASSQEGTGAQPQHF. The CDR3 DNA sequence: TGCGCCAGCAGCCAAGAGGGGACAGGGGCTCAGCCCCAGCATTTT.

DNA for the CDR3: TGTGCCAGCAGTTTATCGGGGATTGCCTACGAGCAGTACTTC. Translation gives CASSLSGIAYEQYF. This rearrangement joins TRBV27 to TRBJ2-7; unclear D gene. This CDR3 has 14 residues. Trimming left V 0 bases short and J 2 bases short, with 8 bases between. The germline V gene encodes CDR1 MNHEY and CDR2 SMNVEV (reference sequence).

This clone was counted a few times. The rearrangement links TRBV5-1 to TRBJ2-2; D call uncertain. Trimming stripped 3 bases from V and 7 bases from J, with 7 bases between. CDR1 is SGHRS and CDR2 is YFSETQ in the germline V gene. This CDR3 is 12 amino acids long. The DNA of the CDR3 is TGCGCCAGCAGCTCGAATGACGGGGAGCTGTTTTTT. Protein product: CASSSNDGELFF.

The rearrangement links TRBV15 to TRBJ2-7; D gene ambiguous. The V and J ends lost 1 base and 1 base respectively, with 11 bases between them. The germline V gene encodes CDR1 LNHNV and CDR2 YYDKDF (reference sequence). The CDR3 spans 15 residues. DNA of the CDR3: TGTGCCACCAGCAGAGGGGCACAGCAATCCTACGAGCAGTACTTC. This sequence encodes CATSRGAQQSYEQYF.

V usage is TRBV4-1 and J usage is TRBJ1-2; D possibly corresponds to TRBD1 (5 bases). Germline CDR1 is MGHRA and CDR2 is YSYEKL. This CDR3 region has 14 residues. V was clipped by 0 bases and J by 8 bases, with 13 bases between them. The DNA for the CDR3 is TGCGCCAGCAGCCAAGATCCGCAGGGTAGAGGCTACACCTTC. As protein: CASSQDPQGRGYTF.

J is TRBJ2-5 and V is TRBV23-1; the match to TRBD1 covers 8 bases. TRBV23-1 qualifies as an ORF whose function is uncertain. CDR3 length equals 17 residues. V was clipped by 2 bases and J by 5 bases; unmatched bases: 13. In DNA, the CDR3 is TGCGCCAGCAGTCAAGCGGACAGGGATCAAGTGGAGGAGACCCAGTACTTC. It is translated as CASSQADRDQVEETQYF.

The rearrangement links TRBV25-1 to TRBJ2-7; D ambiguous. Trimming took 6 bases from V and 2 from J, leaving 8 bases between them. Germline CDR1 and CDR2: MGHDK and SYGVNS. The CDR3 is 12 residues long. CDR3 protein: CASRYDPYEQYF. The CDR3 nucleotides are TGTGCCAGCAGATATGATCCCTACGAGCAGTACTTC.

V and J are TRBV4-1 and TRBJ2-1; 9 bases align to TRBD2. The germline V gene encodes CDR1 MGHRA and CDR2 YSYEKL. This CDR3 comprises 15 residues. Unmatched junction bases numbered 6, after V lost 7 bases and J lost 2 bases. The CDR3, as DNA: TGCGCCAGCACGCTAGCGGGGAACACCTACAATGAGCAGTTCTTC. As protein: CASTLAGNTYNEQFF.

The V call is TRBV9, the J call TRBJ2-7; D may match TRBD1 or TRBD2 (7 bases each). Trimming took off 3 bases at V and 3 bases at J, with 13 bases between the two ends. Looked up from germline, CDR1 is SGDLS and CDR2 is YYNGEE. The CDR3 length is 14 residues. The CDR3 DNA reads as TGTGCCAGCAGCGACACCAGGGGGGGCTACGAGCAGTACTTC. Amino acid sequence: CASSDTRGGYEQYF.